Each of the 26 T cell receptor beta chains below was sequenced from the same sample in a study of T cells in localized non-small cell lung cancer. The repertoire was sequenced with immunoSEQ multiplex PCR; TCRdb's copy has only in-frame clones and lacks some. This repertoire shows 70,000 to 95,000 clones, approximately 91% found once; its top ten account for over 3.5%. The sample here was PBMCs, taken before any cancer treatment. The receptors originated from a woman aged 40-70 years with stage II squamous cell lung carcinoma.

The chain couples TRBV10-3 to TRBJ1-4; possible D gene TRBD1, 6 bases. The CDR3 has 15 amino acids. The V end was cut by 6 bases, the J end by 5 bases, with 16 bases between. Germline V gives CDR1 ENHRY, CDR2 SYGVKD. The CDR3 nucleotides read TGTGCCATCAGCCCTGGTCAGGGGCAAAATGAAAAACTGTTTTTT. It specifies CAISPGQGQNEKLFF.

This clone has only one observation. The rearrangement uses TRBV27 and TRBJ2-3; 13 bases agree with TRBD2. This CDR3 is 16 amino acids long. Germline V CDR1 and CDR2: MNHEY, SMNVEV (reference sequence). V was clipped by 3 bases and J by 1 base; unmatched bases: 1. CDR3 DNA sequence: TGTGCCAGCAGTTTGGGACTAGCGGGACGCACAGATACGCAGTATTTT. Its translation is CASSLGLAGRTDTQYF.

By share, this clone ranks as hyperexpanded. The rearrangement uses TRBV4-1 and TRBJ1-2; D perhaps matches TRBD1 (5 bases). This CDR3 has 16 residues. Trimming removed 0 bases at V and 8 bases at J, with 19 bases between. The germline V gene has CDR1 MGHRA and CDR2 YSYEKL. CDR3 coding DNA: TGCGCCAGCAGCCAAGATCCAGGGCCGGGGGTAGACGGCTACACCTTC. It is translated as CASSQDPGPGVDGYTF.

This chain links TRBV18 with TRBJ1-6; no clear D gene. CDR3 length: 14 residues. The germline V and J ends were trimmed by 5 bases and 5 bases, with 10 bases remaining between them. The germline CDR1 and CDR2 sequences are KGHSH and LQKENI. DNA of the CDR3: TGTGCCAGCTCAGCTGTGCAGCATAATTCACCCCTCCACTTT. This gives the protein CASSAVQHNSPLHF.

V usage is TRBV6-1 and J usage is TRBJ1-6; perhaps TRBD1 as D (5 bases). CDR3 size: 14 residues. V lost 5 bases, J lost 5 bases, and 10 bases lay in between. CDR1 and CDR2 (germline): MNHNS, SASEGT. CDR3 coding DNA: TGTGCCAGCAGTATAGGACATAATAATTCACCCCTCCACTTT. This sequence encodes CASSIGHNNSPLHF.

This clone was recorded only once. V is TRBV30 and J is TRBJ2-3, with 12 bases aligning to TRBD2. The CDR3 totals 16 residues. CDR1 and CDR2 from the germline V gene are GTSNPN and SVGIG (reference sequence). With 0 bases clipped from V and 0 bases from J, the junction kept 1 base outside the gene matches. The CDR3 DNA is TGTGCCTGGAGTGTAGGACTAGCGGGAAGCACAGATACGCAGTATTTT. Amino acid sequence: CAWSVGLAGSTDTQYF. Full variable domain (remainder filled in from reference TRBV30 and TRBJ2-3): SQTIHQWPATLVQPVGSPLSLECTVEGTSNPNLYWYRQAAGRGLQLLFYSVGIGQISSEVPQNLSASRPQDRQFILSSKKLLLSDSGFYLCAWSVGLAGSTDTQYFGPGTRLTVL.

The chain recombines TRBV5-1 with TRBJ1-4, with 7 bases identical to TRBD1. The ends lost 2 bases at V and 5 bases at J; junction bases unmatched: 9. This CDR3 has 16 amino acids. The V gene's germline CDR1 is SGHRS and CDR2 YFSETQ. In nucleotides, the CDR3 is TGCGCCAGCAGCTTAGGGGGCGGGGGAAACAATGAAAAACTGTTTTTT. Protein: CASSLGGGGNNEKLFF.

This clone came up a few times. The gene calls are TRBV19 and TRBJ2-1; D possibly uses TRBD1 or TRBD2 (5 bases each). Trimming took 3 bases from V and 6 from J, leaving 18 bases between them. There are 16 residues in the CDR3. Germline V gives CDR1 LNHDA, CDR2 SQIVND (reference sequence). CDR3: CASSMSLPGASNEQFF. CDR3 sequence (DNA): TGTGCCAGTAGTATGTCCCTTCCCGGGGCCAGCAATGAGCAGTTCTTC.

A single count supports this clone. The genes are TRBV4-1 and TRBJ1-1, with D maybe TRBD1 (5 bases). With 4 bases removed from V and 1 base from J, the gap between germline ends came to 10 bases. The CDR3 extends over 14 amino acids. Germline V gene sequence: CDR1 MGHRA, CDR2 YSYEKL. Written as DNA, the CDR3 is TGCGCCAGCAGCCCTACCGACAGGAACACTGAAGCTTTCTTT. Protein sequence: CASSPTDRNTEAFF.

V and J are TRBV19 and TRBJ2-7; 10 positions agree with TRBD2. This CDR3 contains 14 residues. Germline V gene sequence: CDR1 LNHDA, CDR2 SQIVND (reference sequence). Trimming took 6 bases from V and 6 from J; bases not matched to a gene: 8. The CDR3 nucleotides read TGTGCCAGTAGCGTAGCGGGGGGAGTCGGCGAGCAGTACTTC. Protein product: CASSVAGGVGEQYF.

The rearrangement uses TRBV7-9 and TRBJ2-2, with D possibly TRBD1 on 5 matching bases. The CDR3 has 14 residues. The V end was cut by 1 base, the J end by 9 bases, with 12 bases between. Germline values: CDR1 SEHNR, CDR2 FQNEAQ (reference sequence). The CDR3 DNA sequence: TGTGCCAGCAGCTTAGGGACAACGAGCTGGGAGCTGTTTTTT. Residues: CASSLGTTSWELFF.

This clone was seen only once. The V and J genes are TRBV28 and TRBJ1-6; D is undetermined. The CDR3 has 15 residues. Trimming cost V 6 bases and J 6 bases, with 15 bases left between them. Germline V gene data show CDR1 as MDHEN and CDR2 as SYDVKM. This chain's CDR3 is CASRGTDSGNSPLHF. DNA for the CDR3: TGTGCCAGCAGGGGTACCGACTCGGGTAATTCACCCCTCCACTTT.

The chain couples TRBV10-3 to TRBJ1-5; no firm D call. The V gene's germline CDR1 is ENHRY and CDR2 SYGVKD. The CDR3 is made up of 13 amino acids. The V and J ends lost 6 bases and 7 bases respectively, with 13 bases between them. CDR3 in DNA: TGTGCCATCAGCCCCGGAAGGGAGCAGCCCCAGCATTTT. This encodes CAISPGREQPQHF.

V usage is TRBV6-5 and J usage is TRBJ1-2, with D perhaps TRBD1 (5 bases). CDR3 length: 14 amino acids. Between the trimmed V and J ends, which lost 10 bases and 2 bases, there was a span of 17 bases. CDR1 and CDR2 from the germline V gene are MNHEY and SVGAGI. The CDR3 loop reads CATLSLRQNYGYTF. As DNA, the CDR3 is TGTGCCACACTCTCATTACGACAGAACTATGGCTACACCTTC.

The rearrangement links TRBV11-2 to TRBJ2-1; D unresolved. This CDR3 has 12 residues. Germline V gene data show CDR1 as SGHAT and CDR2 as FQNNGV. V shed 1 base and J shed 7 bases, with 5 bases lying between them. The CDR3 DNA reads TGTGCCAGCAGCTTAGCGCGTAATGAGCAGTTCTTC. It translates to CASSLARNEQFF.

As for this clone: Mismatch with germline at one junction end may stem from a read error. The CDR3 nucleotides are TGTGCTAGCAGCTTAGGTACGGGCGTCGAGCAGTTCTTC. This sequence encodes CASSLGTGVEQFF. The chain recombines TRBV7-7 with TRBJ2-1; D unclear. This CDR3 contains 13 residues. Germline CDR1 is SSHAT and CDR2 is FNYEAQ (reference sequence). Based on the CDR3 plus reference TRBV7-7 and TRBJ2-1, the full variable domain is GAGVSQSPRYKVTKRGQDVTLRCDPISSHATLYWYQQALGQGPEFLTYFNYEAQPDKSGLPSDRFSAERPEGSISTLTIQRTEQRDSAMYRCASSLGTGVEQFFGPGTRLTVL.

The CDR3 coding sequence is TGTGCCAGCAGCGAAAGGGGGAACTATGGCTACACCTTC. This encodes CASSERGNYGYTF. This chain connects TRBV2 to TRBJ1-2; possible D gene TRBD1, 6 bases. The CDR3 is made up of 13 amino acids. From germline, CDR1 is SNHLY and CDR2 FYNNEI. Between the trimmed V and J ends, which lost 6 bases and 2 bases, there was a span of 10 bases.

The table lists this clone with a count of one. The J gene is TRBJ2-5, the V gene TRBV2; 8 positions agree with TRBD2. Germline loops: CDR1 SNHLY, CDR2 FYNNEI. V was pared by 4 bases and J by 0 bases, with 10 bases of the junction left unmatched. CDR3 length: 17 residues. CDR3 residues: CASSAAGGGMYQETQYF. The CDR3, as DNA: TGTGCCAGCAGTGCTGCCGGCGGGGGGATGTACCAAGAGACCCAGTACTTC.

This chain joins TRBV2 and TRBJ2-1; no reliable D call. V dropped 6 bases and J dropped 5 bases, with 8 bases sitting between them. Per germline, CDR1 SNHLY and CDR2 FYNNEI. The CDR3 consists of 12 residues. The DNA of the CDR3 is TGTGCCAGCAGCCCCCGTCACAATGAGCAGTTCTTC. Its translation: CASSPRHNEQFF.

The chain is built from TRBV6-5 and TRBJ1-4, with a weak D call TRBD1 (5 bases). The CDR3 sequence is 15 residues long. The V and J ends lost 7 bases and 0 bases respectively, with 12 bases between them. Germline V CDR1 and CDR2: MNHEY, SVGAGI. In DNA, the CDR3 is TGTGCCAGCACCCACGGGGGGGCAACTAATGAAAAACTGTTTTTT. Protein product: CASTHGGATNEKLFF.

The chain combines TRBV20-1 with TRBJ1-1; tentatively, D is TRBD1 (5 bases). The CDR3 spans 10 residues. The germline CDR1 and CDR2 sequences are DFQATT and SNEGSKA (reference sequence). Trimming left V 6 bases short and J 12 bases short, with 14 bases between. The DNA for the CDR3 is TGCAGTGCCAGGGACGTGAAAACTTTCTTT. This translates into CSARDVKTFF.

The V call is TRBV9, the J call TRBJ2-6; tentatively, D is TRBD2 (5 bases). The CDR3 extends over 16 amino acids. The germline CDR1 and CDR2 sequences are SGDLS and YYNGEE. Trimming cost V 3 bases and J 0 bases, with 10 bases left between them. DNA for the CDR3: TGTGCCAGCAGCGAGAGACGGGGCTCTGGGGCCAACGTCCTGACTTTC. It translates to CASSERRGSGANVLTF.

The CDR3 region is CATREGQGANGYTF. The CDR3 DNA reads as TGTGCCACCCGCGAGGGGCAGGGGGCAAATGGCTACACCTTC. J is TRBJ1-2 and V is TRBV11-2; 8 bases align to TRBD1. Germline V gene sequence: CDR1 SGHAT, CDR2 FQNNGV. The CDR3 consists of 14 residues. V shed 10 bases, J shed 6 bases, and the junction held 13 bases outside the gene matches.

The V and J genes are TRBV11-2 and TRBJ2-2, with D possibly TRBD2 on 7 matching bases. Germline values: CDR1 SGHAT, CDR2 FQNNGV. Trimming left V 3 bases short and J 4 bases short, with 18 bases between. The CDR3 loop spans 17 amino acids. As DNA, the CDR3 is TGTGCCAGCAGCTTGACCTCGGCGGGGGCCGTCACCGGGGAGCTGTTTTTT. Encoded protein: CASSLTSAGAVTGELFF.

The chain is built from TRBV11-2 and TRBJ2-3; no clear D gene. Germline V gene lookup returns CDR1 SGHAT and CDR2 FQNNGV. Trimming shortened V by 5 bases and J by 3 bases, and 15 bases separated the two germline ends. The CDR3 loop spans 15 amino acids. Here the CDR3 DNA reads TGTGCCAGCAGCCTCCGACCTCCCCAGACAGATACGCAGTATTTT. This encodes CASSLRPPQTDTQYF.

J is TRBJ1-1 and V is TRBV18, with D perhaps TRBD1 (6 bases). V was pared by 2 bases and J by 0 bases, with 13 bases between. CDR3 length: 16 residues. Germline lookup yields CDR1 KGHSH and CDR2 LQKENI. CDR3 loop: CASSPDRFFVNTEAFF. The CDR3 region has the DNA TGTGCCAGCTCACCAGACAGGTTTTTCGTGAACACTGAAGCTTTCTTT.